This is a list of T cell receptor beta chains from one sample in a study of blood T cells in healthy people across ages. MiXCR, run by TCRdb on the 5' RACE reads, gives a single entry per CDR3 protein. The profile shows 600,000 to 650,000 distinct CDR3 sequences, about 53% of them singletons. The material sequenced was blood. These receptors came from a man in his sixties in good health. Each CDR3 is given with its conserved first and last residue. A D gene is named only where the DNA matches it firmly. Size is stated for part of the rows, as once, few or many counts, or as a class when the clone is expanded.

V gene	J gene	D gene	clone size	CDR3 protein	CDR3 DNA
TRBV21-1	TRBJ1-1	.	many	CASRLLRAGSTEAFF	TGTGCCAGCAGGCTACTAAGGGCAGGGAGCACTGAAGCTTTCTTT
TRBV27	TRBJ2-4	TRBD1	many	CASSAKTGARNIQYF	TGTGCCAGCAGTGCAAAGACAGGGGCCCGAAACATTCAGTACTTC
TRBV20-1	TRBJ2-3	.	.	CSARVHGTDTQYF	TGCAGTGCTAGAGTGCACGGCACAGATACGCAGTATTTT
TRBV7-9	TRBJ2-5	.	.	CTSSSSRVERHQETQYF	TGTACCAGCAGCTCAAGCCGGGTAGAGCGGCACCAAGAGACCCAGTACTTC
TRBV3-1	TRBJ1-1	.	.	CASSHSARQAFF	TGTGCCAGCAGCCATTCCGCGCGGCAAGCTTTCTTT
TRBV3-1	TRBJ2-3	TRBD1	few	CASSRGQGSDTQYF	TGTGCCAGCAGCCGTGGACAGGGTTCAGATACGCAGTATTTT
TRBV29-1	TRBJ2-1	TRBD2	.	CSARISGGNEQFF	TGCAGCGCCCGAATTAGCGGGGGGAATGAGCAGTTCTTC
TRBV18	TRBJ2-7	.	few	CASSPTTDYEQYF	TGTGCCAGCTCACCGACGACGGACTACGAGCAGTACTTC
TRBV7-9	TRBJ2-5	TRBD1	.	CASRRPVGTGLDNEQYF	TGTGCCAGCAGGAGACCCGTTGGGACAGGACTCGACAATGAGCAGTACTTC
TRBV5-1	TRBJ2-7	TRBD1	.	CASSFGTGVGEQYF	TGCGCCAGCAGCTTTGGGACAGGCGTCGGCGAGCAGTACTTC
TRBV25-1	TRBJ2-2	.	.	CASSLTSGGHEQYFGPGNTGELFF	.
TRBV3-1	TRBJ2-7	.	few	CASSRTYYEQYF	TGTGCCAGCAGCCGGACATACTACGAGCAGTACTTC
TRBV27	TRBJ1-2	.	.	CASSLFGTPSLDPNGYTF	TGTGCCAGCAGTTTATTTGGGACCCCGTCTTTAGATCCCAATGGCTACACCTTC
TRBV9	TRBJ1-5	.	once	CASSVGGGPNQPQHF	TGTGCCAGCAGCGTAGGGGGGGGCCCCAATCAGCCCCAGCATTTT
TRBV10-2	TRBJ2-7	.	.	CASSDGGVHEQYF	TGCGCCAGCAGTGATGGAGGGGTCCACGAGCAGTACTTC
TRBV9	TRBJ1-4	.	few	CASSGGPENEKLFF	TGTGCCAGCAGCGGGGGACCCGAGAATGAAAAACTGTTTTTT
TRBV2	TRBJ2-5	TRBD2	.	CASNLRGEQETQYF	TGTGCCAGCAATTTGCGGGGGGAACAAGAGACCCAGTACTTC
TRBV10-3	TRBJ2-1	.	few	CAISEKGVYNEQFF	TGTGCCATCAGTGAGAAGGGAGTCTACAATGAGCAGTTCTTC
TRBV6-2/TRBV6-3	TRBJ2-7	TRBD1	.	CASSYSGTGALYEQYF	TGTGCCAGCAGTTACTCGGGGACAGGGGCCCTCTACGAGCAGTACTTC
TRBV5-1	TRBJ2-7	.	.	CASSLEGDRHREQYF	TGCGCCAGCAGCTTGGAGGGCGACAGGCATCGCGAGCAGTACTTC
TRBV29-1	TRBJ2-5	TRBD2	many	CSGRTSRETQYF	TGCAGCGGCAGGACTAGCCGGGAGACCCAGTACTTC
TRBV10-3	TRBJ1-6	TRBD1	.	CATGQGVYNSPLHF	TGTGCCACCGGACAGGGAGTTTATAATTCACCCCTCCACTTT
TRBV5-5	TRBJ1-1	.	.	CASSLKPPLNTEAFF	TGTGCCAGCAGCTTGAAACCGCCTTTGAACACTGAAGCTTTCTTT
TRBV20-1	TRBJ2-4	.	.	CSVQPAFAKNIQYF	TGCAGCGTACAGCCAGCCTTCGCCAAAAACATTCAGTACTTC
TRBV28	TRBJ1-1	.	.	CASSPGWGGGTEAFF	TGTGCCAGCAGCCCTGGGTGGGGGGGAGGCACTGAAGCTTTCTTT
TRBV5-1	TRBJ1-2	.	.	CASSPGPSDGYTF	TGCGCCAGCAGCCCGGGACCCTCCGATGGCTACACCTTC
TRBV3-1	TRBJ2-6	.	.	CASSQDLASSGANVLTF	TGTGCCAGCAGCCAAGATTTGGCGAGCTCTGGGGCCAACGTCCTGACTTTC
TRBV14	TRBJ2-5	.	.	CASSQDMETQYF	TGTGCCAGCAGCCAAGATATGGAGACCCAGTACTTC
TRBV29-1	TRBJ2-3	TRBD1	many	CSVRTGLTDTQYF	TGCAGCGTCCGGACAGGGCTGACAGATACGCAGTATTTT
TRBV20-1	TRBJ2-5	TRBD2	.	CSAFGGAGKETQYF	TGCAGTGCTTTCGGGGGGGCTGGGAAAGAGACCCAGTACTTC
TRBV7-9	TRBJ2-3	TRBD1	.	CASTRQGASTDTQYF	TGTGCCAGCACCCGACAGGGGGCTAGCACAGATACGCAGTATTTT
TRBV20-1	TRBJ2-3	.	once	CSAPGVSPADTQYF	TGCAGTGCGCCGGGAGTCTCACCCGCAGATACGCAGTATTTT
TRBV4-1	TRBJ1-5	.	.	CASSQTGLNQPQHF	TGCGCCAGCAGCCAGACAGGCCTCAATCAGCCCCAGCATTTT
TRBV10-2	TRBJ2-7	TRBD1	.	CASKLRTGFNEQYF	TGCGCCAGCAAGTTGAGGACAGGGTTTAACGAGCAGTACTTC
TRBV15	TRBJ2-5	.	.	CATSRDKGRVETQYF	TGTGCCACCAGCAGAGATAAGGGGCGGGTGGAGACCCAGTACTTC
TRBV14	TRBJ2-7	TRBD1	.	CASSHSLLLGPGQGHYEQYF	TGTGCCAGCAGCCATTCTCTCCTCCTGGGACCGGGACAGGGTCACTACGAGCAGTACTTC
TRBV9	TRBJ2-1	TRBD2	.	CASSSEGVAGGYEQFF	TGTGCCAGCAGCTCAGAAGGGGTAGCGGGGGGCTATGAGCAGTTCTTC
TRBV6-5	TRBJ2-7	.	.	CASSYTGDSYEQYF	TGTGCCAGCAGTTACACGGGGGATTCCTACGAGCAGTACTTC
TRBV9	TRBJ2-6	.	.	CASSVVGRLSGANVLTF	TGTGCCAGCAGCGTGGTAGGACGACTCTCTGGGGCCAACGTCCTGACTTTC
TRBV12-3/TRBV12-4	TRBJ2-1	.	few	CASSSSGLGHEQFF	TGTGCCAGCAGTTCCAGCGGCTTGGGCCATGAGCAGTTCTTC
TRBV29-1	TRBJ2-7	.	few	CSVGRDTDSYEQYF	TGCAGCGTTGGACGGGACACCGACTCCTACGAGCAGTACTTC
TRBV20-1	TRBJ2-3	TRBD1	.	CSARQGADTQYF	TGCAGTGCCAGACAGGGAGCAGATACGCAGTATTTT
TRBV28	TRBJ2-5	TRBD2	.	CASSLSGEGGETQYF	TGTGCCAGCAGTTTAAGCGGGGAGGGAGGGGAGACCCAGTACTTC
TRBV5-1	TRBJ1-6	.	.	CASRSGSPQLNSPLHF	TGCGCCAGCAGGTCCGGTTCTCCCCAACTTAATTCACCCCTCCACTTT
TRBV27	TRBJ2-1	.	once	CASKGVSFVEQFF	TGTGCCAGCAAGGGGGTCAGCTTCGTTGAGCAGTTCTTC
TRBV29-1	TRBJ2-1	TRBD1	.	CSVSDFGTGGNEQFF	TGCAGCGTTAGTGATTTTGGGACAGGGGGCAATGAGCAGTTCTTC
TRBV12-3/TRBV12-4	TRBJ2-2	.	.	CASTQGSSTGELFF	TGTGCCAGCACCCAGGGGTCGAGCACCGGGGAGCTGTTTTTT
TRBV6-6	TRBJ1-6	TRBD1	.	CASSHYRGDSPLHF	TGTGCCAGCAGCCACTACAGGGGTGATTCACCCCTCCACTTT